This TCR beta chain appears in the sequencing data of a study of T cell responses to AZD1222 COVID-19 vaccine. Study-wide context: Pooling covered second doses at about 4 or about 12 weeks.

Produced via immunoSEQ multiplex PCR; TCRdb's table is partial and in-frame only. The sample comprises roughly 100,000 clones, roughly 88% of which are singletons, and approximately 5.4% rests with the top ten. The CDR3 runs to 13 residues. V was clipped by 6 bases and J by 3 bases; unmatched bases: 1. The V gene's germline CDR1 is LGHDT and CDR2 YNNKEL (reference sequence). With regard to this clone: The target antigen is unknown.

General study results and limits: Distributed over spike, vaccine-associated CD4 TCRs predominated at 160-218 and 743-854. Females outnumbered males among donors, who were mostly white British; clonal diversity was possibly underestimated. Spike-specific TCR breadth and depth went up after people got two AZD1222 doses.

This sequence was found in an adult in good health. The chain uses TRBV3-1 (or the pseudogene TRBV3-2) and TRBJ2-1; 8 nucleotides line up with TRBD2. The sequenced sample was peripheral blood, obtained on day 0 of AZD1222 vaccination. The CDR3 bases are TGTGCCAGCAGTCTAGCGGGCTACAATGAGCAGTTCTTC. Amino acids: CASSLAGYNEQFF.